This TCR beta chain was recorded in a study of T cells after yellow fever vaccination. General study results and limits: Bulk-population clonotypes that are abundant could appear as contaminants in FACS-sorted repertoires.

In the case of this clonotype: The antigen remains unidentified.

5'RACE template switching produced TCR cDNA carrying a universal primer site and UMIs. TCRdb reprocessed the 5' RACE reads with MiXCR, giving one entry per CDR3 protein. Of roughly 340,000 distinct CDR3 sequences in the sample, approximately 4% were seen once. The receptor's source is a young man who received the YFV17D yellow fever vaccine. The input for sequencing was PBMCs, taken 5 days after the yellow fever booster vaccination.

The CDR3 spells CASSQGGRAYPGAQFF. CDR3 DNA: TGCGCCAGCAGCCAAGGAGGCAGGGCCTACCCAGGAGCGCAGTTCTTC. The V and J genes are TRBV4-3 and TRBJ2-1, with D possibly being TRBD1 (5 bases). V was trimmed by 1 base and J by 12 bases, leaving 22 bases between them. Germline CDR1 LGHNA, CDR2 YSLEER. The CDR3 has 16 residues.